The rows below give T cell receptor beta chains drawn from one sample of a study of vaccination effects on CD4 cells after COVID-19. Their recognized antigens are unknown. Using immunoSEQ multiplex PCR, the repertoire was profiled, and TCRdb retains in-frame clones only, with some absent. The data hold approximately 83,000 clones, with around four fifths observed a single time. The specimen was CD4+ T cells from PBMCs cultured with HCoV-OC43 spike peptides, collected after COVID-19 vaccination. The receptors derive from a human donor who received a COVID-19 vaccine. Both conserved end residues are part of each CDR3. D genes are given only for firm matches. For some rows the clone size is stated as once, few or many, or as a class when expanded; others skip it.

>14|-|TRBJ2-4|TRBV19|-
TGTGCCAGTAGTATAGACACTGCCTACCCTCTTCAGTACTTC
CASSIDTAYPLQYF
>14|TRBD1|TRBJ2-2|TRBV5-4|few
TGTGCCAGCAGCTTAGGGGGCGCTTTCGGGGAGCTGTTTTTT
CASSLGGAFGELFF
>13|-|TRBJ2-1|TRBV12-3/TRBV12-4|-
TGTGCCAGCAGACTAGCCCCCTACAATGAGCAGTTCTTC
CASRLAPYNEQFF
>12|-|TRBJ1-6|TRBV2|once
TGTGCCAGCAGTGGAGAGGGTTCACCCCTCCACTTT
CASSGEGSPLHF
>17|-|TRBJ1-1|TRBV19|-
TGTGCCACCTTGCCCCCGGGACGCCGCCTCGTTTACACTGAAGCTTTCTTT
CATLPPGRRLVYTEAFF
>16|-|TRBJ1-4|TRBV30|-
TGTGCCTGGAGTATGGGACATACACGGGCTAATGAAAAACTGTTTTTT
CAWSMGHTRANEKLFF
>16|-|TRBJ1-6|TRBV7-2|-
TGTGCCAGCAGCTTTCGGGCAGCCCCAGGGAATTCACCCCTCCACTTT
CASSFRAAPGNSPLHF
>15|TRBD1|TRBJ1-6|TRBV9|-
TGTGCCAGCAGCGTTTCGACAGGGGGCCATTCACCCCTCCACTTT
CASSVSTGGHSPLHF
>15|-|TRBJ1-5|TRBV24-1|-
TGTGCCACCAGTGTTACAGGGTCCAGCAATCAGCCCCAGCATTTT
CATSVTGSSNQPQHF
>15|-|TRBJ2-1|TRBV19|-
TGTGCCAGTAGCCTCGGACAGAGCTCCTACAATGAGCAGTTCTTC
CASSLGQSSYNEQFF
>16|TRBD2|TRBJ2-3|TRBV5-1|-
TGCGCCAGCAGCTCCCGGACTAGCGGAGACACAGATACGCAGTATTTT
CASSSRTSGDTDTQYF
>16|-|TRBJ2-3|TRBV4-1|-
TGCGCCAGCAGCCAACTTGTGGGACAATTACTTAATACGCAGTATTTT
CASSQLVGQLLNTQYF
>16|TRBD1|TRBJ1-2|TRBV6-5|-
TGTGCCAGCAGTTACTCGATAGGGGGCTGGAACTATGGCTACACCTTC
CASSYSIGGWNYGYTF
>15|TRBD1|TRBJ2-2|TRBV15|-
TGTGCCACCAGCCAGGGACAGGGAAACACCGGGGAGCTGTTTTTT
CATSQGQGNTGELFF
>13|-|TRBJ1-3|TRBV6-2/TRBV6-3|-
TGTGCCAGCACCCCCAACGTCGGAAACACCATATATTTT
CASTPNVGNTIYF
>14|-|TRBJ1-1|TRBV12-5|-
TGTGCTACTCGAGGGGGGGCTCTGAACACTGAAGCTTTCTTT
CATRGGALNTEAFF
>13|-|TRBJ1-6|TRBV12-3/TRBV12-4|-
TGTGCCAGCAGTCTCTACAGGGTTTCACCCCTCCACTTT
CASSLYRVSPLHF
>15|-|TRBJ2-1|TRBV3-1/TRBV3-2|-
TGTGCCAGCAGCCAAGTTACAGGGTCGGGTAATGAGCAGTTCTTC
CASSQVTGSGNEQFF
>16|-|TRBJ1-4|TRBV6-5|-
TGTGCCAGCAGTTACCCCCCGGGGGTGGGGGATGAAAAACTGTTTTTT
CASSYPPGVGDEKLFF
>14|TRBD1|TRBJ1-4|TRBV5-1|-
TGCGCCAGCAGCGGAGGGGGCGCGGACGAAAAACTGTTTTTT
CASSGGGADEKLFF
>18|TRBD2|TRBJ2-4|TRBV7-2|-
TGTGCCAGCAGCTTAAACCACCTGAGCGGGGGGCGAGGAAACATTCAGTACTTC
CASSLNHLSGGRGNIQYF
>14|-|TRBJ2-3|TRBV5-4|-
TGTGCCAGCAGCTTTACGGCAAGCACAGATACGCAGTATTTT
CASSFTASTDTQYF
>13|-|TRBJ1-2|TRBV12-3/TRBV12-4|-
TGTGCCAGCAGGGGAGACAGGCTCTATGGCTACACCTTC
CASRGDRLYGYTF
>13|-|TRBJ1-6|TRBV7-6|-
TGTGCCAGCAGCTTAGGGGCCTCTCCACCCCTCCACTTT
CASSLGASPPLHF
>16|-|TRBJ2-3|TRBV24-1|-
TGTGCCACCAGTCCCATATGGGACACAGGCACAGATACGCAGTATTTT
CATSPIWDTGTDTQYF
>15|-|TRBJ2-6|TRBV7-9|-
TGTGCCAGCAGCAGCAGAGTCTCTGGGGCCAACGTCCTGACTTTC
CASSSRVSGANVLTF
>17|TRBD2|TRBJ2-3|TRBV7-3|-
TGTGCCAGCAGCTATGGACTAGCGGGGGCTAGCACAGATACGCAGTATTTT
CASSYGLAGASTDTQYF
>13|-|TRBJ2-2|TRBV28|-
TGTGCCAGCAGTTTATTGAACACCGGGGAGCTGTTTTTT
CASSLLNTGELFF
>15|-|TRBJ1-1|TRBV5-1|-
TGCGCCAGCAGCTTGTCGGGGGCAATGAACACTGAAGCTTTCTTT
CASSLSGAMNTEAFF
>13|TRBD1|TRBJ2-1|TRBV24-1|-
TGTGCCACCAGTGCCCCGGACAGGAATGAGCAGTTCTTC
CATSAPDRNEQFF
>14|TRBD1|TRBJ1-5|TRBV19|-
TGTGCCAGTAGTACCGGACAGGGGGGTCAGCCCCAGCATTTT
CASSTGQGGQPQHF
>13|-|TRBJ1-1|TRBV6-5|-
TGTGCCAGCAGTTGGGCGTCGAACACTGAAGCTTTCTTT
CASSWASNTEAFF
>13|-|TRBJ2-3|TRBV11-3|-
TGTGCCAGCAGCTTAGATCATCGAGATACGCAGTATTTT
CASSLDHRDTQYF
>13|-|TRBJ1-4|TRBV2|-
TGTGCCAGCAGAACAGCAACTAATGAAAAACTGTTTTTT
CASRTATNEKLFF
>17|-|TRBJ2-2|TRBV5-1|-
TGCGCCAGCAGCTTGGGACTGTCCCACTCGAACACCGGGGAGCTGTTTTTT
CASSLGLSHSNTGELFF
>14|-|TRBJ1-4|TRBV7-2|-
TGTGCCAGCAGCATCGACAGGTGGGCTGAAAAACTGTTTTTT
CASSIDRWAEKLFF
>14|-|TRBJ1-2|TRBV5-1|-
TGCGCCAGCAGCTTGGCCTTGGCAGGGTATGGCTACACCTTC
CASSLALAGYGYTF
>14|TRBD1|TRBJ1-4|TRBV7-8|few
TGTGCCAGCAGTCCCGGACAGGGGAGAGAAAAACTGTTTTTT
CASSPGQGREKLFF
>14|-|TRBJ2-1|TRBV7-9|-
TGTGCCTTCTTCACGGGGAAATCAATCAATGAGCAGTTCTTC
CAFFTGKSINEQFF
>13|-|TRBJ1-4|TRBV30|-
TGTGCCTGGAGTTGGGAGATGAATGAAAAACTGTTTTTT
CAWSWEMNEKLFF
>14|-|TRBJ1-1|TRBV5-1|-
TGCGCCAGCAGCTTGGTCGCAGCGAACACTGAAGCTTTCTTT
CASSLVAANTEAFF
>14|-|TRBJ2-5|TRBV11-3|-
TGTGCCAGCAGCGCACAGGGAGGGGGGGAGACCCAGTACTTC
CASSAQGGGETQYF
>14|TRBD1|TRBJ2-5|TRBV2|-
TGTGCCAGCAGCCGGGACAGGGTAGGAGAGACCCAGTACTTC
CASSRDRVGETQYF
>14|TRBD1|TRBJ1-4|TRBV5-1|-
TGCGCCAGCAGCTTCCACGGGACAGAAGGAAAACTGTTTTTT
CASSFHGTEGKLFF
>14|-|TRBJ1-5|TRBV6-5|-
-
CASILGRSNQPQHF